Following are 15 T cell receptor beta chains from one sample sequenced in a study of blood T cell repertoires in COVID-19. Sequencing used immunoSEQ multiplex PCR; TCRdb keeps in-frame clones, though not all of them. The sample lists 40,000 to 50,000 clones, roughly 80% occurring once. Sequences were obtained from peripheral blood. The receptors were gathered from a woman in her 70s with acute or convalescent COVID-19.

V gene TRBV19 combines with J gene TRBJ1-1, with D possibly matching TRBD1 (5 bases). The CDR3 spans 13 residues. V was clipped by 4 bases and J by 5 bases, with 11 bases between them. Germline CDR1 reads LNHDA; CDR2 reads SQIVND (reference sequence). This CDR3 reads CASSNQRQTEAFF. The CDR3 bases are TGTGCCAGTAGTAACCAGAGACAGACTGAAGCTTTCTTT.

V and J are TRBV9 and TRBJ2-4; the match to TRBD1 covers 10 bases. Germline CDR1 and CDR2: SGDLS and YYNGEE. There are 13 residues in the CDR3. Trimming at V came to 4 bases and at J to 15 bases, leaving 10 bases not matched to a gene. The CDR3 region is CASSPGQGDSVYF. The CDR3 bases are TGTGCCAGCAGCCCAGGACAGGGGGATAGTGTGTACTTC.

This clone has just a few counts. J is TRBJ2-7 and V is TRBV7-2, with D uncertain. V gave up 5 bases and J gave up 6 bases, with 11 bases separating them. There are 12 residues in the CDR3. CDR1 SGHTA and CDR2 FQGNSA come from the germline V gene. The CDR3 spells CASSPIEAEQYF. The DNA for the CDR3 is TGTGCCAGCAGCCCCATCGAGGCCGAGCAGTACTTC.

The chain uses TRBV9 and TRBJ2-1; possible D gene TRBD2, 5 bases. The CDR3 totals 15 residues. With 1 base removed from V and 4 bases from J, the gap between germline ends came to 12 bases. Germline V gene lookup returns CDR1 SGDLS and CDR2 YYNGEE. The CDR3: CASSVRDISYNEQFF. The DNA for the CDR3 is TGTGCCAGCAGCGTACGGGATATAAGTTACAATGAGCAGTTCTTC.

The V and J genes are TRBV5-4 and TRBJ1-6; TRBD1 aligns across 12 bases. The J segment lost 6 bases and the V segment lost 5 bases, leaving 6 bases of the junction unmatched. The CDR3 consists of 16 residues. CDR1 is SGHNT and CDR2 is YYREEE in the germline V gene (reference sequence). CDR3: CASRSGTGGGNSPLHF. The DNA for the CDR3 is TGTGCCAGCAGATCCGGGACAGGGGGCGGTAATTCACCCCTCCACTTT.

J is TRBJ2-2 and V is TRBV7-2; D gene uncertain. V dropped 5 bases and J dropped 5 bases, with 9 bases sitting between them. Germline-derived CDR1 and CDR2 are SGHTA and FQGNSA. The CDR3 has 13 amino acids. CDR3: CASSPRFTGELFF. Here the CDR3 DNA reads TGTGCCAGCAGCCCGCGATTTACCGGGGAGCTGTTTTTT.

This chain joins TRBV5-5 and TRBJ2-7; 7 bases align to TRBD1. V was clipped by 4 bases and J by 1 base; unmatched bases: 8. This CDR3 spans 15 amino acids. Germline CDR1 reads SGHKS; CDR2 reads YYEKEE (reference sequence). In DNA form, the CDR3 reads TGTGCCAGCAGCCTCCTGACAGGGCAATCCTACGAGCAGTACTTC. Translating it yields CASSLLTGQSYEQYF.

This chain uses TRBV6-2 or TRBV6-3 with TRBJ1-1, with D possibly TRBD1 on 5 matching bases. The ends were cut back, 2 bases at V and 0 bases at J, with 13 bases in the middle. The V gene's germline CDR1 is MNHEY and CDR2 SVGEGT. This CDR3 has 16 amino acids. CDR3 nucleotides: TGTGCCAGCAGTTACAGGTGGGGCGGCTTGAACACTGAAGCTTTCTTT. This gives the protein CASSYRWGGLNTEAFF.

V is TRBV7-9 and J is TRBJ1-6; the D gene is possibly TRBD1 (5 bases). This CDR3 is built from 13 residues. Per germline, CDR1 SEHNR and CDR2 FQNEAQ (reference sequence). Trimming cost V 5 bases and J 9 bases, with 11 bases left between them. This chain's CDR3 is CASSPGDFSPLHF. CDR3 in DNA: TGTGCCAGCAGCCCGGGGGACTTTTCACCCCTCCACTTT.

The gene calls are TRBV6-5 and TRBJ1-5; TRBD1 aligns across 8 bases. Looked up from germline, CDR1 is MNHEY and CDR2 is SVGAGI. The ends lost 6 bases at V and 9 bases at J; junction bases unmatched: 7. This CDR3 comprises 13 residues. The CDR3 loop is CASRDRVGRPQHF. The CDR3 DNA sequence: TGTGCCAGCAGGGACAGGGTTGGCCGGCCCCAGCATTTT.

The gene calls are TRBV4-2 and TRBJ1-2, with D possibly TRBD1 on 5 matching bases. The V gene's germline CDR1 is LGHNA and CDR2 YNFKEQ. Trimming left V 0 bases short and J 4 bases short, with 18 bases between. This CDR3 comprises 17 residues. The CDR3 sequence is CASSQDHGREQRYGYTF. The CDR3 DNA reads as TGTGCCAGCAGCCAAGATCATGGCAGGGAACAGCGCTATGGCTACACCTTC.

The J gene is TRBJ2-5, the V gene TRBV28, with D perhaps matching TRBD1 (6 bases). Germline V gene lookup returns CDR1 MDHEN and CDR2 SYDVKM. V shed 2 bases and J shed 2 bases, with 12 bases lying between them. The CDR3 sequence is 15 residues long. DNA of the CDR3: TGTGCCAGCAGTTTACGAAGACAGGCTCAAGAGACCCAGTACTTC. It is translated as CASSLRRQAQETQYF.

The chain links TRBV19 to TRBJ2-1, with TRBD2 matching 8 bases. Trimming took 6 bases from V and 3 from J; bases not matched to a gene: 4. This CDR3 is 14 amino acids long. CDR1 LNHDA and CDR2 SQIVND come from the germline V gene (reference sequence). The CDR3 DNA sequence: TGTGCCAGTAGAGGACTAGCCTACTACAATGAGCAGTTCTTC. Protein: CASRGLAYYNEQFF.

The chain uses TRBV28 and TRBJ1-4; the D gene is possibly TRBD1 (6 bases). From germline, CDR1 is MDHEN and CDR2 SYDVKM. The CDR3 spans 13 residues. V lost 6 bases, J lost 5 bases, and 10 bases lay in between. The CDR3 DNA sequence: TGTGCCAGCAGGGGCAGGGGAAATGAAAAACTGTTTTTT. Amino acids: CASRGRGNEKLFF.

CDR3 sequence (DNA): TGTGCCAGTAGTACTCTAGCGGGAGAAATTGGCGGCACAGATACGCAGTATTTT. This codes for CASSTLAGEIGGTDTQYF. The rearrangement uses TRBV19 and TRBJ2-3; 10 bases fit TRBD2. V was clipped by 4 bases and J by 1 base; unmatched bases: 11. The CDR3 is 18 amino acids. Germline V gene data show CDR1 as LNHDA and CDR2 as SQIVND (reference sequence).